These 22 T cell receptor beta chains originate from one sample sequenced in a study of regulatory T cells in long-lasting Graves disease. The authors built TCR beta libraries using iRepertoire HTBI primers and Arm-PCR of CDR3 regions. TCRdb recomputed calls from the multiplex PCR reads with MiXCR, one row per CDR3 protein. The data hold about 370,000 distinct CDR3 sequences, with about 16% observed a single time. Time point here: newly diagnosed GD, antithyroid drugs for less than 3 months. PBMC RNA served as the TCR library source. The sample in question was peripheral blood mononuclear cells (PBMCs), obtained at new diagnosis, from a patient treated with antithyroid drugs. Source of these receptors: a female donor with Graves disease.

There are many counts of this clonotype. The chain combines TRBV30 with TRBJ2-7, with 9 nucleotides matching TRBD2. J lost 6 bases, V lost 4 bases, and 7 bases had no gene match. CDR3 length equals 13 residues. Germline V gene data show CDR1 as GTSNPN and CDR2 as SVGIG (reference sequence). CDR3 protein: CAWNGGRAGEQYF. The CDR3 DNA follows: TGTGCCTGGAATGGCGGGAGGGCGGGCGAGCAGTACTTC.

The sample holds many counts of this clonotype. The junction shows a germline mismatch at one end, possibly a read error. V and J are TRBV12-3 or TRBV12-4 and TRBJ1-5; TRBD1 might be the D (6 bases). This CDR3 comprises 14 residues. This CDR3 reads CASSLGGFNQPQHF. The CDR3 DNA follows: TGTGCCAGCAGCTTAGGGGGGTTCAATCAGCCCCAGCATTTT.

This clonotype was detected a few times. CDR3 protein: CASSFRGTYGYTF. The CDR3 DNA reads as TGTGCCAGCAGTTTTCGCGGAACCTATGGCTACACCTTC. The J gene is TRBJ1-2, the V gene TRBV28; D gene uncertain. Trimming took 3 bases from V and 4 from J, leaving 9 bases between them. CDR3 length: 13 amino acids. The V gene's germline CDR1 is MDHEN and CDR2 SYDVKM.

The chain carries TRBV7-9 and TRBJ2-1; the D gene is possibly TRBD2 (6 bases). Looked up from germline, CDR1 is SEHNR and CDR2 is FQNEAQ (reference sequence). The CDR3 runs to 16 residues. V dropped 4 bases and J dropped 2 bases, with 15 bases sitting between them. This chain's CDR3 is CASSSGTGLPYNEQFF. The CDR3 DNA is TGTGCCAGCAGCTCTGGAACAGGACTACCCTACAATGAGCAGTTCTTC.

This clonotype came up many times. The rearrangement links TRBV3-1 to TRBJ2-3, with TRBD2 as a possible D gene (5 bases). Germline V gene lookup returns CDR1 LGHDT and CDR2 YNNKEL (reference sequence). The germline V and J ends were trimmed by 2 bases and 2 bases, with 8 bases remaining between them. This CDR3 spans 14 amino acids. The CDR3 sequence is CASSQRGPTDTQYF. The DNA of the CDR3 is TGTGCCAGCAGCCAACGGGGTCCCACAGATACGCAGTATTTT.

Many counts were recorded for this clonotype. The chain combines TRBV9 with TRBJ1-2; possibly TRBD1 for D (5 bases). Trimming took off 0 bases at V and 2 bases at J, with 8 bases between the two ends. The CDR3 covers 14 residues. Germline V gene lookup returns CDR1 SGDLS and CDR2 YYNGEE. The CDR3 DNA sequence: TGTGCCAGCAGCGTAGCTGGGGGAAACTATGGCTACACCTTC. Translated: CASSVAGGNYGYTF.

The sample holds many counts of this clonotype. The chain employs TRBV7-9 and TRBJ2-7; D assignment may be TRBD1 or TRBD2 (5 bases each). Looked up from germline, CDR1 is SEHNR and CDR2 is FQNEAQ (reference sequence). The CDR3 has 13 residues. V was shortened by 2 bases and J by 5 bases, with 10 bases between the two germline ends. This CDR3 reads CASSLYGTDEQYF. The CDR3 DNA reads as TGTGCCAGCAGCTTATACGGGACCGACGAGCAGTACTTC.

This clonotype was seen repeatedly, ten times or more. The chain uses TRBV28 and TRBJ1-1; perhaps TRBD1 as D (5 bases). Trimming shortened V by 8 bases and J by 0 bases, and 7 bases separated the two germline ends. Per germline, CDR1 MDHEN and CDR2 SYDVKM. The CDR3 is made up of 12 amino acids. CDR3 amino acids: CASWDLNTEAFF. For the CDR3, the DNA is TGTGCCAGCTGGGACTTGAACACTGAAGCTTTCTTT.

This clonotype has only a few counts. The rearrangement joins TRBV5-1 to TRBJ1-1, with 8 bases that match TRBD1. Trimming at V came to 4 bases and at J to 0 bases, leaving 8 bases not matched to a gene. The germline V gene encodes CDR1 SGHRS and CDR2 YFSETQ. The CDR3 sequence is 16 residues long. The CDR3 DNA reads as TGCGCCAGCAGCGTGGGGACAGGAGCTATGAACACTGAAGCTTTCTTT. Protein: CASSVGTGAMNTEAFF.

With regard to this clonotype: Since a much larger clone is just one base distant, this may be a read error. The gene calls are TRBV6-9 and TRBJ2-1; tentative D call: TRBD2 (5 bases). Looked up from germline, CDR1 is MNHGY and CDR2 is SVAAGI. V lost 3 bases to trimming and J lost 9 bases, with 9 bases between them. The CDR3 loop spans 12 amino acids. The DNA for the CDR3 is TGTGCCAGCAGTTACTCCCGGGGTGAGCAGTTCTTC. This translates into CASSYSRGEQFF.

The chain uses TRBV3-1 and TRBJ1-5, with a possible D match to TRBD1 (5 bases). The CDR3 runs 15 residues. The V gene lost 3 bases and the J gene lost 1 base, with 10 bases spanning the gap. Germline V gives CDR1 LGHDT, CDR2 YNNKEL (reference sequence). As DNA, the CDR3 is TGTGCCAGCAGCCACAGGGAGGGGAGCAATCAGCCCCAGCATTTT. Amino acid sequence: CASSHREGSNQPQHF.

Ten or more counts support this clonotype. The chain uses TRBV27 and TRBJ2-3, with 13 positions matching TRBD2. J gave up 1 base and V 6 bases, and 4 bases lay outside the gene matches. CDR1 is MNHEY, CDR2 SMNVEV, per germline (reference sequence). The CDR3 is made up of 16 amino acids. CDR3 protein: CASSHGLAGGTDTQYF. The CDR3 DNA sequence: TGTGCCAGCAGCCACGGACTAGCGGGGGGCACAGATACGCAGTATTTT.

The gene calls are TRBV6-2 or TRBV6-3 and TRBJ1-1; 7 nucleotides agree with TRBD1. The CDR3 has 18 amino acids. CDR1 is MNHEY, CDR2 SVGEGT, per germline. Trimming cost V 5 bases and J 6 bases; bases outside gene matches: 21. CDR3 DNA sequence: TGTGCCAGCAGTGGCCCGACCCCGGGACAGCGAAGTATGCCTGAAGCTTTCTTT. This translates into CASSGPTPGQRSMPEAFF.

This clonotype occurred many times. The chain is built from TRBV7-2 and TRBJ2-3; 7 bases agree with TRBD1. Germline assignment: CDR1 SGHTA and CDR2 FQGNSA. Unmatched junction bases numbered 8, after V lost 5 bases and J lost 0 bases. CDR3 length: 16 amino acids. The CDR3 loop is CASSPRTGGSTDTQYF. CDR3 nucleotides: TGTGCCAGCAGCCCCAGGACAGGCGGGAGCACAGATACGCAGTATTTT.

This clonotype has more than one count but fewer than ten. This rearrangement joins TRBV4-2 to TRBJ2-1; D is perhaps TRBD2 (6 bases). In germline, CDR1 is LGHNA, CDR2 YNFKEQ. Trimming cost V 0 bases and J 4 bases, with 13 bases left between them. This CDR3 is built from 16 residues. CDR3 DNA sequence: TGTGCCAGCAGCCAAGAGGTGCGGGGTCAATACAATGAGCAGTTCTTC. Translated, it gives CASSQEVRGQYNEQFF.

This clonotype has ten or more counts. This chain connects TRBV20-1 to TRBJ2-3; 8 bases are shared with TRBD2. V gave up 1 base and J gave up 2 bases; unmatched junction bases: 2. CDR3 length equals 14 residues. Germline assignment: CDR1 DFQATT and CDR2 SNEGSKA (reference sequence). The CDR3 spells CSARVAGNTDTQYF. In DNA form, the CDR3 reads TGCAGTGCTAGAGTAGCGGGGAACACAGATACGCAGTATTTT.

The rearrangement joins TRBV9 to TRBJ2-1; D is tentatively TRBD1 or TRBD2 (6 bases each). CDR1 and CDR2 from the germline V gene are SGDLS and YYNGEE. The CDR3 is made up of 17 amino acids. V was shortened by 0 bases and J by 2 bases, with 15 bases between the two germline ends. The CDR3 DNA reads TGTGCCAGCAGCGTAGGGAGCAGGGGAGGACCCTACAATGAGCAGTTCTTC. It codes for CASSVGSRGGPYNEQFF.

This clonotype was seen at least ten times. CDR3 sequence reads: CASSRLAGVGGETQYF. The CDR3 bases are TGTGCCAGCAGTCGACTAGCGGGAGTTGGAGGAGAGACCCAGTACTTC. J is TRBJ2-5 and V is TRBV12-3 or TRBV12-4; 12 bases line up with TRBD2. The CDR3 contains 16 residues. V was pared by 5 bases and J by 4 bases, with 8 bases of the junction left unmatched.

This clonotype was seen ten or more times. The rearrangement links TRBV6-1 to TRBJ2-3, with 8 bases aligning to TRBD1. Germline values: CDR1 MNHNS, CDR2 SASEGT. V gave up 6 bases and J gave up 4 bases; unmatched junction bases: 12. This CDR3 region has 16 residues. CDR3 loop: CASRPFSGGVADTQYF. The CDR3 DNA reads TGTGCCAGCAGACCCTTTTCAGGGGGCGTCGCAGATACGCAGTATTTT.

This clonotype has more than one count but fewer than ten. The chain is built from TRBV20-1 and TRBJ1-2; D gene uncertain. The CDR3 extends over 11 amino acids. The V and J ends lost 2 bases and 8 bases respectively, with 9 bases between them. Germline V gives CDR1 DFQATT, CDR2 SNEGSKA (reference sequence). The CDR3 reads CSARNPVGYTF. DNA for the CDR3: TGCAGTGCTAGAAACCCCGTAGGCTACACCTTC.

The chain couples TRBV20-1 to TRBJ2-3, with 10 nucleotides matching TRBD2. V gave up 0 bases and J gave up 1 base; unmatched junction bases: 4. The CDR3 runs 16 residues. CDR1 is DFQATT and CDR2 is SNEGSKA in the germline V gene (reference sequence). As DNA, the CDR3 is TGCAGTGCTAGAGATGGCCTAGCGGGGGGCACAGATACGCAGTATTTT. Encoded protein: CSARDGLAGGTDTQYF.

This clonotype was found many times. The chain has TRBV5-1 and TRBJ1-2; 8 bases line up with TRBD1. With 7 bases clipped from V and 6 bases from J, the junction kept 14 bases outside the gene matches. Germline CDR1 reads SGHRS; CDR2 reads YFSETQ. The CDR3 has 15 residues. The CDR3 here is CASHAGGNRGNGYTF. The CDR3 coding sequence is TGCGCCAGCCACGCCGGTGGAAACAGGGGGAATGGCTACACCTTC. The full variable domain, rest sourced from reference TRBV5-1 and TRBJ1-2, is KAGVTQTPRYLIKTRGQQVTLSCSPISGHRSVSWYQQTPGQGLQFLFEYFSETQRNKGNFPGRFSGRQFSNSRSEMNVSTLELGDSALYLCASHAGGNRGNGYTFGSGTRLTVV.